The 14 T cell receptor beta chains below come from one sample, sequenced in a study of cytomegalovirus exposure and HLA in healthy donors. A multiplex PCR was run with 60 Vbeta primers and 13 Jbeta primers. Only in-frame clones appear in the TCRdb table, and some are missing; sequencing was by immunoSEQ multiplex PCR. Among 200,000 to 250,000 clones listed, approximately 82% were seen once. The sample comprised PBMCs. The receptors were gathered from a woman in her fifties or sixties in good health and CMV-seropositive.

The V gene is TRBV7-2, the J gene TRBJ2-5; the match to TRBD2 covers 10 bases. CDR1 and CDR2 from the germline V gene are SGHTA and FQGNSA. The CDR3 has 16 residues. V dropped 6 bases and J dropped 5; count of bases not matched to a gene: 12. The CDR3 here is CASSPAQRGGLETQYF. DNA for the CDR3: TGTGCCAGCAGTCCAGCCCAGCGGGGGGGCCTGGAGACCCAGTACTTC.

The chain recombines TRBV4-1 with TRBJ1-4, with D perhaps matching TRBD1 (5 bases). The CDR3 extends over 18 amino acids. Trimming shortened V by 1 base and J by 0 bases, and 15 bases separated the two germline ends. CDR1 and CDR2 (germline): MGHRA, YSYEKL. The CDR3 sequence is CASSQGIGATATNEKLFF. The CDR3 DNA sequence: TGCGCCAGCAGCCAAGGAATAGGGGCGACTGCAACTAATGAAAAACTGTTTTTT.

V usage is TRBV28 and J usage is TRBJ1-1, with unresolved D. Trimming removed 5 bases at V and 14 bases at J, with 21 bases between. The CDR3 loop spans 13 amino acids. The germline gives CDR1 MDHEN, CDR2 SYDVKM. The chain's CDR3 is CASSTPQFRRVFF. The CDR3 DNA sequence: TGTGCCAGCAGTACCCCTCAATTCCGTAGAGTCTTCTTT.

The J gene is TRBJ2-7, the V gene TRBV7-2, with D perhaps TRBD1 (6 bases). CDR3 length equals 14 residues. V gave up 1 base and J gave up 5 bases, with 12 bases separating them. Germline V gene data show CDR1 as SGHTA and CDR2 as FQGNSA. The CDR3 DNA sequence: TGTGCCAGCAGCTTAGATCTTAGGACAGACGAGCAGTACTTC. Amino acids: CASSLDLRTDEQYF.

This rearrangement joins TRBV15 to TRBJ2-3; 8 bases fit TRBD1. The CDR3 spans 15 residues. The germline V gene encodes CDR1 LNHNV and CDR2 YYDKDF (reference sequence). V was clipped by 0 bases and J by 12 bases; unmatched bases: 11. The CDR3 loop is CATSREGLGGQAQYF. The CDR3 DNA reads TGTGCCACCAGCAGAGAAGGTTTAGGGGGACAGGCTCAGTATTTT.

The chain recombines TRBV19 with TRBJ2-5, with 8 bases aligning to TRBD1. The better agreement between TRBJ2-7 and the DNA end casts doubt on the J call. From germline, CDR1 is LNHDA and CDR2 SQIVND (reference sequence). The CDR3 is made up of 14 amino acids. The CDR3: CASSGQGRTYEQYF. The CDR3 DNA reads as TGTGCCAGTAGTGGACAGGGAAGAACCTACGAGCAGTACTTC.

This chain uses TRBV2 with TRBJ2-7; D remains unclear. The length of the CDR3 is 13 residues. Germline V gives CDR1 SNHLY, CDR2 FYNNEI. Trimming removed 8 bases from V and 5 bases from J, with 16 bases in between. CDR3 DNA: TGTGCCAGCGGTATTGTCCGAGGTAACGAGCAGTACTTC. This gives the protein CASGIVRGNEQYF.

The chain employs TRBV5-1 and TRBJ2-1; 7 bases are a match to TRBD1. CDR3 length equals 15 residues. Germline loops: CDR1 SGHRS, CDR2 YFSETQ. After removal of 4 bases from V and 2 bases from J, the junction contained 6 bases not matched to a gene. The CDR3 region is CASSGGDSTYNEQFF. The CDR3 coding sequence is TGCGCCAGCAGCGGTGGGGACAGTACCTACAATGAGCAGTTCTTC.

The rearrangement uses TRBV2 and TRBJ2-1, with 13 nucleotides matching TRBD2. From germline, CDR1 is SNHLY and CDR2 FYNNEI. The CDR3 length is 17 residues. Trimming at V came to 6 bases and at J to 7 bases, leaving 12 bases not matched to a gene. CDR3 coding DNA: TGTGCCAGCAGCAGAACTAGCGGGGGGGCGGTAAAAAATGAGCAGTTCTTC. Translating it yields CASSRTSGGAVKNEQFF.

This clone was seen only once. The genes are TRBV2 and TRBJ2-5, with TRBD1 identical over 10 bases. TRBJ2-7 explains the end of the DNA better; the J call may be wrong. Per germline, CDR1 SNHLY and CDR2 FYNNEI. This CDR3 contains 14 residues. DNA of the CDR3: TGTGCCAGCAGGGCGACAGGGGGCAAGTACGAGCAGTACTTC. Its translation is CASRATGGKYEQYF.

The chain uses TRBV29-1 and TRBJ2-5, with D tentatively TRBD2 (5 bases). The germline CDR1 and CDR2 sequences are SQVTM and ANQGSEA. The CDR3 has 14 amino acids. The ends were cut back, 3 bases at V and 4 bases at J, with 15 bases in the middle. CDR3: CSVDLVGSGETQYF. CDR3 coding DNA: TGCAGCGTTGATCTGGTGGGAAGCGGAGAGACCCAGTACTTC.

A word on this clone: The same CDR3 also results from other DNA sequences found in this sample. This chain joins TRBV27 and TRBJ1-2; D is undetermined. Germline CDR1 is MNHEY and CDR2 is SMNVEV (reference sequence). The CDR3 has 13 amino acids. V was trimmed by 5 bases and J by 2 bases, leaving 9 bases between them. The CDR3 bases are TGTGCCAGCAGTCCCCAGCGAAACTATGGCTACACCTTC. Translated, it gives CASSPQRNYGYTF.

This clone appeared a few times. The gene calls are TRBV7-3 and TRBJ2-3; possible D gene TRBD1, 5 bases. Per the germline V gene, CDR1 is SGHTA and CDR2 is FQGTGA. V lost 4 bases and J 6 bases, leaving 8 bases between the germline ends. The CDR3 loop spans 12 amino acids. CDR3 amino acids: CASSSGLDTQYF. DNA for the CDR3: TGTGCCAGCAGCTCAGGGCTGGATACGCAGTATTTT. Full variable domain (remainder filled in from reference TRBV7-3 and TRBJ2-3): GAGVSQTPSNKVTEKGKYVELRCDPISGHTALYWYRQSLGQGPEFLIYFQGTGAADDSGLPNDRFFAVRPEGSVSTLKIQRTERGDSAVYLCASSSGLDTQYFGPGTRLTVL.

The rearrangement uses TRBV5-5 and TRBJ2-7; 8 bases align to TRBD1. This CDR3 has 14 residues. Germline CDR1 SGHKS, CDR2 YYEKEE (reference sequence). V gave up 4 bases and J gave up 5 bases; unmatched junction bases: 8. The CDR3 region has the DNA TGTGCCAGCAGCCGTGTACAGGGGGGACACGAGCAGTACTTC. It specifies CASSRVQGGHEQYF.